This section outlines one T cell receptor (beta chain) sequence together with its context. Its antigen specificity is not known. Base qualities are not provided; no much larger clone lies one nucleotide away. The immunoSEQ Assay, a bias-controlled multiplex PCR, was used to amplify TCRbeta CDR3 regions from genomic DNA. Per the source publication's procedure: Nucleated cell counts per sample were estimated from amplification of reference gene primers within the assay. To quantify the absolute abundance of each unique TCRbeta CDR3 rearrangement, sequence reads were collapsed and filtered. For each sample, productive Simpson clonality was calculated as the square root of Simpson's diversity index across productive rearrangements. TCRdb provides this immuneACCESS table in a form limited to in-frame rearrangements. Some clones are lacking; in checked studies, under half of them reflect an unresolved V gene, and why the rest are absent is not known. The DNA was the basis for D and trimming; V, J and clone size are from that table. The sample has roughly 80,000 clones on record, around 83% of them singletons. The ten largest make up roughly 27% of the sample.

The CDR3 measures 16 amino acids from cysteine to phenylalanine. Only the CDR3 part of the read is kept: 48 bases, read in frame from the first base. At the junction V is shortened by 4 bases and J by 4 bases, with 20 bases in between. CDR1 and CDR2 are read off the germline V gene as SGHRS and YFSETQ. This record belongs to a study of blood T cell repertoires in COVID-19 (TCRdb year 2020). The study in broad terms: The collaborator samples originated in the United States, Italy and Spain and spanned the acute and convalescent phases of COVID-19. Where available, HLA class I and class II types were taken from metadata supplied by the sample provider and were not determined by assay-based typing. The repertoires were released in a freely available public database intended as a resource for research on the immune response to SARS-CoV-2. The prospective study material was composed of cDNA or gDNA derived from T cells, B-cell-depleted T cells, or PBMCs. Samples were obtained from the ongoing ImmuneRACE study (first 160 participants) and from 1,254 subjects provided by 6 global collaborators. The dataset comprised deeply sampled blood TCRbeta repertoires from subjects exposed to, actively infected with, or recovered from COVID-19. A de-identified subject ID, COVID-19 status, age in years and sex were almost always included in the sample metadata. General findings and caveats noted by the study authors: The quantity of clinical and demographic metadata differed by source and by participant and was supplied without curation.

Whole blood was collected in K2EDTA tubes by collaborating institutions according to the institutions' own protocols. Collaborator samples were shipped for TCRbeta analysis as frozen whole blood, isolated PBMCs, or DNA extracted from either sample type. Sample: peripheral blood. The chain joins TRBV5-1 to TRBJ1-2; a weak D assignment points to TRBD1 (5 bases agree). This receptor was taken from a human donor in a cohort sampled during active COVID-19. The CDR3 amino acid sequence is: CASSALLGGRGYGYTF. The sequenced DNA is TGCGCCAGCAGCGCCCTTCTCGGGGGACGAGGCTATGGCTACACCTTC.